The 21 T cell receptor beta chains in this list originate from one sample, sequenced in a study of T cell responses to AZD1222 COVID-19 vaccine. TCRdb's copy holds only in-frame clones and misses some; the assay was immunoSEQ multiplex PCR. The repertoire consists of roughly 140,000 clones, with 90% to 95% occurring once and the leading ten covering 1.5% to 2%. Sequencing was performed on peripheral blood, taken on day 0 of AZD1222 vaccination. These receptor sequences come from an adult in good health.

This chain links TRBV4-2 with TRBJ1-2; no clear D gene. V gave up 0 bases and J gave up 4 bases, with 12 bases separating them. The CDR3 is made up of 15 amino acids. Per the germline V gene, CDR1 is LGHNA and CDR2 is YNFKEQ. The chain's CDR3 is CASSQDPKGGYGYTF. Here the CDR3 DNA reads TGTGCCAGCAGCCAAGATCCAAAGGGAGGCTATGGCTACACCTTC.

The V call is TRBV7-9, the J call TRBJ1-1; D not resolved. This CDR3 comprises 15 residues. Between the trimmed V and J ends, which lost 5 bases and 0 bases, there was a span of 13 bases. Germline-derived CDR1 and CDR2 are SEHNR and FQNEAQ (reference sequence). DNA for the CDR3: TGTGCCAGCAGCGGGTGGGCAGACATGAACACTGAAGCTTTCTTT. The encoded protein is CASSGWADMNTEAFF.

The chain combines TRBV2 with TRBJ2-2; 10 nucleotides agree with TRBD2. CDR1 and CDR2 from the germline V gene are SNHLY and FYNNEI. Germline trimming cut 8 bases from V and 1 base from J; bases unmatched to any gene: 13. This CDR3 is built from 18 residues. The CDR3 bases are TGTGCCAGCCGCCCTCGCCCTTCTAGCGGGGGGAACACCGGGGAGCTGTTTTTT. Its protein is CASRPRPSSGGNTGELFF.

V and J are TRBV2 and TRBJ1-1; D is unclear. CDR1 SNHLY and CDR2 FYNNEI come from the germline V gene. V was shortened by 5 bases and J by 1 base, with 11 bases between the two germline ends. This CDR3 has 14 residues. The CDR3 sequence: CASSIRDRNTEAFF. The CDR3 DNA reads TGTGCCAGCAGTATCCGTGATAGGAACACTGAAGCTTTCTTT. Full variable domain (outside the CDR3, taken from reference TRBV2 and TRBJ1-1): EPEVTQTPSHQVTQMGQEVILRCVPISNHLYFYWYRQILGQKVEFLVSFYNNEISEKSEIFDDQFSVERPDGSNFTLKIRSTKLEDSAMYFCASSIRDRNTEAFFGQGTRLTVV.

This chain uses TRBV5-1 with TRBJ2-3, with TRBD2 as a possible D gene (7 bases). The CDR3 sequence is 16 residues long. Germline loops: CDR1 SGHRS, CDR2 YFSETQ. V shed 4 bases and J shed 2 bases, with 17 bases lying between them. The CDR3 reads CASSADRGGPTDTQYF. CDR3 bases: TGCGCCAGCAGCGCGGATAGGGGGGGGCCCACAGATACGCAGTATTTT.

This clone has only a few counts. The rearrangement links TRBV27 to TRBJ1-6; TRBD1 agrees at 10 bases. The V segment lost 0 bases and the J segment 13 bases; nucleotides outside the gene matches: 9. CDR1 MNHEY and CDR2 SMNVEV come from the germline V gene (reference sequence). The CDR3 spans 16 residues. The CDR3 loop is CASSLSRGTGERPLHF. In nucleotides, the CDR3 is TGTGCCAGCAGTTTATCGAGGGGGACAGGGGAACGCCCCCTCCACTTT.

V and J are TRBV19 and TRBJ1-5, with TRBD1 matching over 7 bases. The V segment lost 2 bases and the J segment 2 bases; nucleotides outside the gene matches: 9. Germline V gene lookup returns CDR1 LNHDA and CDR2 SQIVND (reference sequence). CDR3 length equals 17 residues. For the CDR3, the DNA is TGTGCCAGTAGTATACCCCCGCGAGGACAGGGCAATCAGCCCCAGCATTTT. This gives the protein CASSIPPRGQGNQPQHF.

This chain joins TRBV4-1 and TRBJ1-5; 7 bases are shared with TRBD1. This CDR3 is built from 18 residues. Germline V gene sequence: CDR1 MGHRA, CDR2 YSYEKL. Trimming took 2 bases from V and 4 from J; bases not matched to a gene: 14. The CDR3 spells CASSQRDDRDRRNQPQHF. Here the CDR3 DNA reads TGCGCCAGCAGCCAACGGGATGACCGGGACAGAAGGAATCAGCCCCAGCATTTT.

The chain employs TRBV5-6 and TRBJ1-6; D is undetermined. Germline V gene lookup returns CDR1 SGHDT and CDR2 YYEEEE. The CDR3 covers 15 residues. V was pared by 3 bases and J by 7 bases, with 14 bases between. The CDR3 protein is CASSSLGGRNSPLHF. The CDR3 coding sequence is TGTGCCAGCAGCTCCTTGGGTGGGAGGAATTCACCCCTCCACTTT.

The chain has TRBV6-6 and TRBJ1-1; D perhaps matches TRBD1 (5 bases). The CDR3 loop spans 12 amino acids. Trimming stripped 6 bases from V and 5 bases from J, with 10 bases between. CDR1 is MNHNY, CDR2 SVGAGI, per germline (reference sequence). Here the CDR3 reads CASRTVETEAFF. In nucleotides, the CDR3 is TGTGCCAGCAGGACAGTTGAGACTGAAGCTTTCTTT.

This chain links TRBV21-1 with TRBJ2-1; TRBD2, the D gene given by the table, was not confirmed from the DNA. TRBV21-1 is termed a pseudogene. The CDR3 covers 16 residues. The CDR3 region has the DNA TGTGCCAGCAGCAACCTAGCGCGGTACTCGTACAATGAGCAGTTCTTC. Protein: CASSNLARYSYNEQFF.

This clone was counted many times. The chain couples TRBV5-1 to TRBJ2-7; TRBD2 aligns across 8 bases. CDR3 length equals 15 residues. V lost 0 bases, J lost 3 bases, and 5 bases stayed unmatched. CDR1 is SGHRS and CDR2 is YFSETQ in the germline V gene. CDR3 amino acids: CASSLGTSSVYEQYF. CDR3 coding DNA: TGCGCCAGCAGCTTGGGGACTAGCTCTGTCTACGAGCAGTACTTC. Drawing the rest from reference TRBV5-1 and TRBJ2-7, the complete variable domain is KAGVTQTPRYLIKTRGQQVTLSCSPISGHRSVSWYQQTPGQGLQFLFEYFSETQRNKGNFPGRFSGRQFSNSRSEMNVSTLELGDSALYLCASSLGTSSVYEQYFGPGTRLTVT.

The chain recombines TRBV9 with TRBJ1-1; D uncertain. Germline-derived CDR1 and CDR2 are SGDLS and YYNGEE. The germline V and J ends were trimmed by 2 bases and 11 bases, with 13 bases remaining between them. The CDR3 runs to 12 residues. The CDR3 is CASSVKHRDAFF. The CDR3 region has the DNA TGTGCCAGCAGCGTGAAGCACAGAGACGCTTTCTTT.

The J gene is TRBJ2-1, the V gene TRBV5-1, with D tentatively TRBD1 (6 bases). Germline CDR1 is SGHRS and CDR2 is YFSETQ. V was clipped by 3 bases and J by 9 bases, with 19 bases between them. The CDR3 totals 15 residues. CDR3 nucleotide sequence: TGCGCCAGCAGCTCCGCGCGCGCAGGGGCTGGTGAGCAGTTCTTC. As protein: CASSSARAGAGEQFF. The full variable domain, in which reference TRBV5-1 and TRBJ2-1 provide the parts outside the CDR3, is KAGVTQTPRYLIKTRGQQVTLSCSPISGHRSVSWYQQTPGQGLQFLFEYFSETQRNKGNFPGRFSGRQFSNSRSEMNVSTLELGDSALYLCASSSARAGAGEQFFGPGTRLTVL.

The J gene is TRBJ1-5, the V gene TRBV19, with D possibly TRBD1 on 5 matching bases. The germline V gene encodes CDR1 LNHDA and CDR2 SQIVND (reference sequence). The CDR3 loop spans 15 amino acids. The ends were cut back, 5 bases at V and 6 bases at J, with 17 bases in the middle. This chain's CDR3 is CASSGVLTGAQPQHF. CDR3 nucleotide sequence: TGTGCCAGTAGTGGGGTATTAACTGGGGCTCAGCCCCAGCATTTT.

The chain recombines TRBV3-1 (or the pseudogene TRBV3-2) with TRBJ1-1; D call uncertain. Trimming left V 4 bases short and J 2 bases short, with 8 bases between. Per germline, CDR1 LGHDT and CDR2 YNNKEL (reference sequence). The CDR3 covers 13 residues. The CDR3 here is CASSLTANTEAFF. CDR3 nucleotides: TGTGCCAGCAGCCTGACGGCTAACACTGAAGCTTTCTTT.

This chain connects TRBV21-1 to TRBJ1-5; TRBD1 reflects the table's D call only, with no check against the DNA. TRBV21-1 is a documented pseudogene. The CDR3 contains 13 residues. The CDR3 loop is CASMALGGQPQHF. The DNA of the CDR3 is TGTGCCAGCATGGCCCTAGGGGGTCAGCCCCAGCATTTT.

J is TRBJ2-7 and V is TRBV5-1; the match to TRBD2 covers 9 bases. The CDR3 sequence is 17 residues long. CDR1 and CDR2 (germline): SGHRS, YFSETQ. Unmatched junction bases numbered 11, after V lost 4 bases and J lost 0 bases. Here the CDR3 DNA reads TGCGCCAGCAGCCGGCTGACTAGCGGAACGTCCTCCTACGAGCAGTACTTC. It encodes CASSRLTSGTSSYEQYF.

The CDR3 coding sequence is TGTGCCAGCAGTTCAGGGTTTAGCATGGGCAATGAGCAGTTCTTC. Translated: CASSSGFSMGNEQFF. The chain has TRBV2 and TRBJ2-1; D might be TRBD1 (5 bases). Trimming stripped 5 bases from V and 6 bases from J, with 17 bases between. The germline gives CDR1 SNHLY, CDR2 FYNNEI. CDR3 size: 15 residues.

The V and J genes are TRBV9 and TRBJ1-2; 7 positions agree with TRBD1. Germline CDR1 and CDR2: SGDLS and YYNGEE. This CDR3 contains 14 residues. The V and J ends lost 0 bases and 6 bases, in that order; junction bases with no gene match: 5. The CDR3 DNA reads as TGTGCCAGCAGCGTAGACCTAGGGGGCGATGGCTACACCTTC. Translation: CASSVDLGGDGYTF.

This sequence joins TRBV7-2 and TRBJ1-2; 7 bases map to TRBD1. V lost 1 base, J lost 6 bases, and 8 bases stayed unmatched. The CDR3 has 15 amino acids. Germline loops: CDR1 SGHTA, CDR2 FQGNSA. CDR3 in DNA: TGTGCCAGCAGCTTAGAGGCAGGGGGGGAAGATGGCTACACCTTC. Protein: CASSLEAGGEDGYTF.